Below are 25 T cell receptor beta chains sequenced from a single sample in a study of T cell changes during pregnancy in multiple sclerosis. Clones were read by immunoSEQ multiplex PCR, and TCRdb kept only the in-frame ones, dropping some. The sample carries about 35,000 clones, roughly 90% recorded once. Specimen: CD4+ T cells from peripheral blood mononuclear cells, collected in the second trimester of pregnancy. All receptors derive from a female donor with multiple sclerosis, enrolled in a pregnancy study.

The chain joins TRBV9 to TRBJ2-5; TRBD1 is a possible D gene (6 bases). Germline V gene lookup returns CDR1 SGDLS and CDR2 YYNGEE. The CDR3 runs to 15 residues. Trimming took 0 bases from V and 5 from J, leaving 14 bases between them. The CDR3 DNA reads as TGTGCCAGCAGCGTAGGATTACAGGGTGGGGAGACCCAGTACTTC. Its protein product is CASSVGLQGGETQYF.

The chain recombines TRBV6-5 with TRBJ1-2, with D possibly TRBD1 on 6 matching bases. The germline gives CDR1 MNHEY, CDR2 SVGAGI. V gave up 4 bases and J gave up 8 bases, with 14 bases separating them. The CDR3 extends over 13 amino acids. The CDR3 coding sequence is TGTGCCAGCAGTTCAGCAGGGGACGGAGGCTACACCTTC. It specifies CASSSAGDGGYTF.

This chain uses TRBV6-1 with TRBJ2-3, with D possibly matching TRBD2 (6 bases). The CDR3 has 15 amino acids. The V gene lost 6 bases and the J gene lost 2 bases, with 15 bases spanning the gap. CDR1 is MNHNS and CDR2 is SASEGT in the germline V gene. The CDR3 sequence is CASRSGRGDTDTQYF. CDR3 nucleotides: TGTGCCAGCAGGTCGGGGCGGGGAGACACAGATACGCAGTATTTT.

The rearrangement uses TRBV12-5 and TRBJ1-1; 8 nucleotides line up with TRBD1. The CDR3 spans 13 residues. V lost 7 bases, J lost 5 bases, and 6 bases stayed unmatched. The germline V gene encodes CDR1 LGHNT and CDR2 FRNRAP. The CDR3 DNA follows: TGTGCTAGTGCGACAGGGGTGAGAACTGAAGCTTTCTTT. It is translated as CASATGVRTEAFF.

This clone was detected once. This chain connects TRBV6-6 to TRBJ1-2; D might be TRBD1 (5 bases). Trimming removed 6 bases from V and 2 bases from J, with 19 bases in between. This CDR3 comprises 16 residues. CDR1 is MNHNY, CDR2 SVGAGI, per germline (reference sequence). The CDR3 nucleotides are TGTGCCAGCAGCTCCCGAACAGGATTTTACAACTATGGCTACACCTTC. This codes for CASSSRTGFYNYGYTF.

This rearrangement joins TRBV30 to TRBJ1-5; 11 bases agree with TRBD1. Losses at the gene ends were 1 base for V and 6 bases for J; bases not matched to a gene: 5. Germline-derived CDR1 and CDR2 are GTSNPN and SVGIG (reference sequence). This CDR3 is 15 amino acids long. The CDR3 here is CAWSGGQGEGQPQHF. CDR3 DNA sequence: TGTGCCTGGAGTGGGGGACAGGGGGAAGGTCAGCCCCAGCATTTT.

The rearrangement joins TRBV30 to TRBJ2-2; D unclear. Trimming took 0 bases from V and 3 from J, leaving 2 bases between them. Germline values: CDR1 GTSNPN, CDR2 SVGIG (reference sequence). The CDR3 is made up of 12 amino acids. Here the CDR3 DNA reads TGTGCCTGGAGTGTCTACACCGGGGAGCTGTTTTTT. This codes for CAWSVYTGELFF.

The genes are TRBV9 and TRBJ1-3, with D maybe TRBD1 (5 bases). The germline V gene has CDR1 SGDLS and CDR2 YYNGEE. Trimming left V 0 bases short and J 4 bases short, with 11 bases between. The CDR3 consists of 15 residues. CDR3 protein: CASSVAGQPGNTIYF. The CDR3 DNA sequence: TGTGCCAGCAGCGTAGCAGGGCAGCCAGGAAACACCATATATTTT.

The chain uses TRBV6-5 and TRBJ1-2; perhaps TRBD1 as D (5 bases). Germline V lookup: CDR1 MNHEY, CDR2 SVGAGI. This CDR3 has 15 residues. V was shortened by 7 bases and J by 6 bases, with 21 bases between the two germline ends. CDR3 in amino acids: CASIPKGARVNGYTF. DNA for the CDR3: TGTGCCAGCATTCCCAAAGGGGCCAGGGTGAATGGCTACACCTTC.

The genes are TRBV7-6 and TRBJ1-1, with 8 bases matching TRBD1. The CDR3 extends over 15 amino acids. V was clipped by 3 bases and J by 4 bases; unmatched bases: 7. CDR1 SGHVS and CDR2 FNYEAQ come from the germline V gene. The CDR3, as DNA: TGTGCCAGCAGCTTGAGGACAGGGTGGGCCACTGAAGCTTTCTTT. It specifies CASSLRTGWATEAFF.

The genes are TRBV7-9 and TRBJ1-4; maybe TRBD1 (5 bases). CDR1 and CDR2 from the germline V gene are SEHNR and FQNEAQ (reference sequence). CDR3 size: 16 residues. Trimming took off 1 base at V and 8 bases at J, with 17 bases between the two ends. The CDR3 loop reads CASSLGFRGLEEKLFF. DNA for the CDR3: TGTGCCAGCAGCTTAGGATTTAGGGGCTTAGAGGAAAAACTGTTTTTT.

The CDR3, as DNA: TGCGCCAGCAGCTTGTTGTCGCAGGTTCCAGATACGCAGTATTTT. It is translated as CASSLLSQVPDTQYF. This chain connects TRBV5-1 to TRBJ2-3; the D is unclear. There are 15 residues in the CDR3. V dropped 1 base and J dropped 4 bases, with 13 bases sitting between them. Looked up from germline, CDR1 is SGHRS and CDR2 is YFSETQ.

This clone was observed once. CDR3 sequence (DNA): TGCGCCAGCAGCTTGGGCGGATCTTGGACAGGGGCCAAGGCTTTCTTT. Residues: CASSLGGSWTGAKAFF. V is TRBV5-1 and J is TRBJ1-1, with 9 nucleotides matching TRBD1. V shed 0 bases and J 11 bases; nucleotides not matched to a gene: 14. CDR3 length: 16 amino acids. Germline V lookup: CDR1 SGHRS, CDR2 YFSETQ.

This chain links TRBV4-1 with TRBJ2-3; TRBD1 aligns across 11 bases. J gave up 2 bases and V 0 bases, and 4 bases lay outside the gene matches. The CDR3 has 17 amino acids. Germline loops: CDR1 MGHRA, CDR2 YSYEKL. CDR3 nucleotide sequence: TGCGCCAGCAGCCAAGATTGGGACAGGGGGTCCACAGATACGCAGTATTTT. Translating gives CASSQDWDRGSTDTQYF.

This CDR3 is CASSLGDRLGNEQFF. DNA of the CDR3: TGTGCCAGCAGTTTAGGGGACAGGCTGGGCAATGAGCAGTTCTTC. The chain combines TRBV27 with TRBJ2-1; the match to TRBD1 covers 8 bases. CDR3 size: 15 residues. Germline V CDR1 and CDR2: MNHEY, SMNVEV (reference sequence). Germline trimming cut 2 bases from V and 6 bases from J; bases unmatched to any gene: 6.

This clone was found a few times. The same CDR3 can be traced to other DNA sequences in this sample. The V gene is TRBV5-1, the J gene TRBJ1-5; D is uncertain. From germline, CDR1 is SGHRS and CDR2 YFSETQ. The CDR3 consists of 13 residues. V lost 2 bases and J lost 0, with 3 bases in between. The CDR3 sequence is CASSFNSNQPQHF. CDR3 DNA: TGCGCCAGCAGCTTCAATAGCAATCAGCCCCAGCATTTT.

The chain employs TRBV30 and TRBJ1-1; the D is unclear. Between the trimmed V and J ends, which lost 4 bases and 5 bases, there was a span of 8 bases. The germline V gene has CDR1 GTSNPN and CDR2 SVGIG (reference sequence). CDR3 length: 11 residues. The CDR3: CAWTGETEAFF. The DNA for the CDR3 is TGTGCCTGGACTGGGGAGACTGAAGCTTTCTTT.

The rearrangement links TRBV29-1 to TRBJ1-2; weak D call: TRBD1 (6 bases). The CDR3 length is 13 residues. Per germline, CDR1 SQVTM and CDR2 ANQGSEA. The V gene lost 4 bases and the J gene lost 0 bases, with 9 bases spanning the gap. CDR3 region: CSVGTDANYGYTF. The CDR3 nucleotides read TGCAGCGTTGGGACAGACGCTAACTATGGCTACACCTTC.

This chain links TRBV4-2 with TRBJ2-5; D is possibly TRBD2 (7 bases). Trimming pared 0 bases from V and 5 bases from J, leaving 25 bases between. The CDR3 is 19 residues long. Germline CDR1 is LGHNA and CDR2 is YNFKEQ. The CDR3 coding sequence is TGTGCCAGCAGCCAAGATACGGGTCTGGGGGGGCCGGGTCAGGAGACCCAGTACTTC. This codes for CASSQDTGLGGPGQETQYF.

The rearrangement joins TRBV7-6 to TRBJ2-7, with TRBD1 matching 7 bases. Trimming took 1 base from V and 4 from J; bases not matched to a gene: 7. The germline gives CDR1 SGHVS, CDR2 FNYEAQ. The CDR3 is 15 residues long. CDR3 nucleotides: TGTGCCAGCAGCTTAGGGGCAGGGGGTATTTACGAGCAGTACTTC. This translates into CASSLGAGGIYEQYF.

This chain joins TRBV6-5 and TRBJ1-5; D is ambiguous. Germline V gene lookup returns CDR1 MNHEY and CDR2 SVGAGI. Trimming left V 0 bases short and J 1 base short, with 7 bases between. This CDR3 region has 15 residues. The CDR3 DNA reads TGTGCCAGCAGTTACTCTAGGAGAAGCAATCAGCCCCAGCATTTT. It encodes CASSYSRRSNQPQHF.

The rearrangement uses TRBV14 and TRBJ1-3; D is uncertain. V was pared by 4 bases and J by 4 bases, with 5 bases between. Per the germline V gene, CDR1 is SGHDN and CDR2 is FVKESK. This CDR3 comprises 12 residues. CDR3: CASSPQGNTIYF. CDR3 DNA sequence: TGTGCCAGCAGCCCTCAGGGAAACACCATATATTTT.

This rearrangement joins TRBV18 to TRBJ2-7; the match to TRBD2 covers 7 bases. Per the germline V gene, CDR1 is KGHSH and CDR2 is LQKENI. The CDR3 extends over 14 amino acids. Unmatched junction bases numbered 1, after V lost 2 bases and J lost 0 bases. Here the CDR3 DNA reads TGTGCCAGCTCACCAAGGGAGGGCTCCTACGAGCAGTACTTC. This gives the protein CASSPREGSYEQYF.

The CDR3 spells CTSSQGLAGGPDTQYF. In DNA, the CDR3 is TGCACCAGCAGCCAAGGACTAGCGGGGGGGCCAGATACGCAGTATTTT. The chain couples TRBV1 to TRBJ2-3; the tabulated D call, TRBD2, remains unverified against the DNA. TRBV1 is a listed pseudogene. The CDR3 spans 16 residues.

V and J are TRBV7-9 and TRBJ2-2, with 10 nucleotides matching TRBD2. Trimming took 5 bases from V and 4 from J; bases not matched to a gene: 4. The CDR3 covers 15 residues. Germline V gives CDR1 SEHNR, CDR2 FQNEAQ (reference sequence). The CDR3 sequence: CASSPRTSGTGELFF. The CDR3 DNA reads TGTGCCAGCAGCCCAAGGACTAGCGGCACCGGGGAGCTGTTTTTT.